This TCR beta chain is drawn from a study of T cell repertoires in cytomegalovirus infection. Across the study: The study used recently identified HLA-C-restricted and well-studied HLA-B-restricted CMV epitopes. Both CMV infection and a matching HLA type were indicated by public TCR beta signatures. General study results and limits: The study found HLA-C-restricted CMV-specific TCR beta clonotypes dominating the ex vivo response.

A word on this clonotype: Its antigen is unidentified.

This CDR3 has 16 amino acids. Germline V gives CDR1 MNHEY, CDR2 SMNVEV (reference sequence). V was pared by 3 bases and J by 2 bases, with 14 bases between. TCRdb processed the reads anew with MiXCR; each CDR3 protein has one entry. This table has about a million distinct CDR3 sequences, 31% appearing once. V usage is TRBV27 and J usage is TRBJ2-1; D is possibly TRBD2 (6 bases). The starting material was cultured CD8+ T cells from PBMCs, obtained from culture after CMV antigen stimulation. This receptor was taken from a human donor in good health (CMV status not recorded). Some clones in this sample may be carry-over from other donors' samples. The CDR3 DNA reads as TGTGCCAGCAGTTTTCATAGCGGCCCGCCCTACAATGAGCAGTTCTTC. This gives the protein CASSFHSGPPYNEQFF.